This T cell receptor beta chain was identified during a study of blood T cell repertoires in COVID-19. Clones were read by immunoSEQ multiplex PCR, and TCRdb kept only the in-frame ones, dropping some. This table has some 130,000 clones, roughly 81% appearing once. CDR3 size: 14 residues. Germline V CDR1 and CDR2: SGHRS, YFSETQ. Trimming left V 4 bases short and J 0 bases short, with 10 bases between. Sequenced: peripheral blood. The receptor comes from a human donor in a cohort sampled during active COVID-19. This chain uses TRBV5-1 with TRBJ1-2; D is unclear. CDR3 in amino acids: CASSVSNSNYGYTF. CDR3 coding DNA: TGCGCCAGCAGCGTAAGCAATTCTAACTATGGCTACACCTTC.